This T cell receptor (beta chain) was recovered during a study of blood T cell repertoires in COVID-19. Overall study context: Whether acute or convalescent, the COVID-19 samples came from the United States, Italy and Spain. PBMCs, B-cell-depleted T cells, or T cells provided the cDNA or gDNA that made up the material.

This CDR3 contains 15 residues. Trimming cost V 4 bases and J 0 bases, with 10 bases left between them. Germline V CDR1 and CDR2: MNHEY, SMNVEV (reference sequence). TCRdb's table, derived via immunoSEQ multiplex PCR, lists solely in-frame clones and lacks some. The table lists some 150,000 clones, around 86% of them singletons. This chain links TRBV27 with TRBJ2-1; tentative D call: TRBD2 (5 bases). Sequences were obtained from peripheral blood. This clonotype was obtained from a woman older than 75 in a cohort sampled during active or convalescent COVID-19. In DNA, the CDR3 is TGTGCCAGCAGTTGGGGAGTATCCTCCTACAATGAGCAGTTCTTC. It encodes CASSWGVSSYNEQFF.